The 18 T cell receptor beta chains reported below all come from one sample, sequenced in a study of T cells in Graves' hyperthyroidism and ophthalmopathy. TCR beta CDR3 regions were amplified from RNA transcripts. The TCR CDR3 first-round RT-PCR relied on the HTBI primer set. TCRdb re-called the multiplex PCR reads with MiXCR, one entry per CDR3 protein. The repertoire holds hundreds of thousands of distinct CDR3 sequences, about a sixth seen once, with approximately 3.8% in the top ten. The sample comprised blood. The receptors were sampled from a woman in her thirties with Graves' hyperthyroidism.

This clonotype was detected only a few times. The chain combines TRBV3-1 with TRBJ2-7; no definite D call. The germline gives CDR1 LGHDT, CDR2 YNNKEL (reference sequence). V was trimmed by 1 base and J by 2 bases, leaving 9 bases between them. This CDR3 has 14 residues. The CDR3 loop is CASSQGIATYEQYF. CDR3 DNA: TGTGCCAGCAGCCAAGGTATAGCTACCTACGAGCAGTACTTC.

The genes are TRBV7-9 and TRBJ2-3; D unresolved. Germline lookup yields CDR1 SEHNR and CDR2 FQNEAQ (reference sequence). V was cut by 5 bases and J by 0 bases, with 12 bases left in between. This CDR3 is built from 15 residues. The DNA for the CDR3 is TGTGCCAGCAGCAACGGCGTCCCTAGCACAGATACGCAGTATTTT. Residues: CASSNGVPSTDTQYF. Using reference TRBV7-9 and TRBJ2-3 for the parts outside the CDR3, the full variable domain is DTGVSQNPRHKITKRGQNVTFRCDPISEHNRLYWYRQTLGQGPEFLTYFQNEAQLEKSRLLSDRFSAERPKGSFSTLEIQRTEQGDSAMYLCASSNGVPSTDTQYFGPGTRLTVL.

This clonotype was counted a few times. The J gene is TRBJ2-3, the V gene TRBV20-1; 7 nucleotides agree with TRBD1. Germline-derived CDR1 and CDR2 are DFQATT and SNEGSKA (reference sequence). The CDR3 covers 13 residues. V lost 5 bases to trimming and J lost 5 bases; unmatched junction nucleotides: 7. The CDR3: CSAPNRGIDTQYF. DNA for the CDR3: TGCAGTGCTCCTAACAGGGGTATAGATACGCAGTATTTT.

Only one count was recorded for this clonotype. CDR3 loop: CASSLPGQGNEQFF. For the CDR3, the DNA is TGTGCCAGCAGCCTACCGGGACAGGGCAATGAGCAGTTCTTC. V is TRBV28 and J is TRBJ2-1; 9 positions match TRBD1. The CDR3 is 14 residues long. The ends lost 6 bases at V and 6 bases at J; junction bases unmatched: 6. CDR1 and CDR2 (germline): MDHEN, SYDVKM.

The CDR3 reads CASAGEKGYNEQFF. CDR3 bases: TGCGCCAGCGCGGGGGAGAAAGGGTACAATGAGCAGTTCTTC. V gene TRBV5-1 combines with J gene TRBJ2-1; 7 nucleotides agree with TRBD2. The germline gives CDR1 SGHRS, CDR2 YFSETQ. This CDR3 has 14 residues. With 7 bases clipped from V and 4 bases from J, the junction kept 8 bases outside the gene matches.

In this sample, this clonotype turned up a few times. The V and J genes are TRBV19 and TRBJ2-1; 9 positions match TRBD1. Germline CDR1 and CDR2: LNHDA and SQIVND (reference sequence). This CDR3 has 15 residues. With V trimmed by 6 bases and J by 8 bases, 11 bases remained unmatched. The CDR3 bases are TGTGCCAGTAGAAGTACCGGGACAGGGTTCTATGAGCAGTTCTTC. Residues: CASRSTGTGFYEQFF.

This clonotype was recorded many times. This sequence joins TRBV28 and TRBJ2-2; 12 bases match TRBD2. This CDR3 comprises 17 residues. V was pared by 3 bases and J by 5 bases, with 7 bases of the junction left unmatched. Germline CDR1 and CDR2: MDHEN and SYDVKM. CDR3 residues: CASSFPSSGRVTGELFF. The CDR3 DNA reads TGTGCCAGCAGTTTCCCCTCTAGCGGGAGGGTGACCGGGGAGCTGTTTTTT.

The table lists this clonotype with a few counts. J is TRBJ2-3 and V is TRBV28; TRBD2 matches at 15 bases. CDR1 is MDHEN, CDR2 SYDVKM, per germline. With V trimmed by 4 bases and J by 5 bases, 4 bases remained unmatched. This CDR3 region has 16 residues. The CDR3 is CASSCGTSGRIDTQYF. The CDR3 DNA follows: TGTGCCAGCAGTTGCGGGACTAGCGGGAGGATAGATACGCAGTATTTT.

Concerning this clonotype itself: One end of the junction is discordant with germline, which a read error may explain. The V call is TRBV27, the J call TRBJ2-5, with D perhaps TRBD1 or TRBD2 (5 bases each). CDR3 size: 14 residues. CDR1 and CDR2 from the germline V gene are MNHEY and SMNVEV (reference sequence). CDR3: CAGSLFGAAETQYF. The CDR3 DNA is TGTGCCGGCAGTTTATTCGGGGCAGCAGAGACCCAGTACTTC.

The chain uses TRBV7-6 and TRBJ2-1, with 9 bases aligning to TRBD2. V shed 1 base and J 6 bases; nucleotides not matched to a gene: 7. Germline values: CDR1 SGHVS, CDR2 FNYEAQ. The CDR3 runs 16 residues. The CDR3, as DNA: TGTGCCAGCAGCTTAGAGGTAGCGGGAGCCCCCAATGAGCAGTTCTTC. It encodes CASSLEVAGAPNEQFF.

This clonotype was counted at least ten times. CDR3 nucleotides: TGTGCCAGCAGCCCGGGACTAGCGGGAGCCCCGCGTACCTACGAGCAGTACTTC. This sequence encodes CASSPGLAGAPRTYEQYF. The genes are TRBV3-1 and TRBJ2-7, with 14 positions matching TRBD2. The J segment lost 2 bases and the V segment lost 4 bases, leaving 10 bases of the junction unmatched. CDR1 and CDR2 (germline): LGHDT, YNNKEL (reference sequence). The CDR3 has 18 residues.

The chain couples TRBV30 to TRBJ2-3; 8 bases line up with TRBD1. With 1 base clipped from V and 0 bases from J, the junction kept 18 bases outside the gene matches. The germline V gene has CDR1 GTSNPN and CDR2 SVGIG (reference sequence). The length of the CDR3 is 20 residues. As DNA, the CDR3 is TGTGCCTGGAGTGGATACCGGACAGGGACAGAAATTGTTAGCACAGATACGCAGTATTTT. The encoded protein is CAWSGYRTGTEIVSTDTQYF.

This clonotype was seen many times. This chain connects TRBV6-2 or TRBV6-3 to TRBJ1-2, with D possibly being TRBD1 (6 bases). Germline loops: CDR1 MNHEY, CDR2 SVGEGT. CDR3 size: 18 residues. V lost 2 bases, J lost 4 bases, and 23 bases lay in between. In DNA form, the CDR3 reads TGTGCCAGCAGTTACCTCGCTTCCTCACAGGGCAAGATCTATGGCTACACCTTC. This codes for CASSYLASSQGKIYGYTF.

The chain joins TRBV20-1 to TRBJ1-1, with D hard to call. The CDR3 has 12 amino acids. Germline V gene data show CDR1 as DFQATT and CDR2 as SNEGSKA (reference sequence). The CDR3 loop reads CGPGPRRTEAFF. The DNA for the CDR3 is TGCGGCCCAGGACCCAGGAGGACTGAAGCTTTCTTT.

This clonotype was picked up many times. V and J are TRBV28 and TRBJ2-3; D perhaps matches TRBD1 (5 bases). The CDR3 has 15 residues. V lost 5 bases and J 4 bases, leaving 16 bases between the germline ends. Looked up from germline, CDR1 is MDHEN and CDR2 is SYDVKM. CDR3 nucleotides: TGTGCCAGCAGTCGGCAGGGTGCCCGCGCAGATACGCAGTATTTT. Its translation: CASSRQGARADTQYF.

The rearrangement joins TRBV6-2 or TRBV6-3 to TRBJ1-2; no definite D call. The V gene's germline CDR1 is MNHEY and CDR2 SVGEGT. V shed 6 bases and J shed 5 bases, with 16 bases lying between them. The CDR3 is 14 residues long. CDR3 DNA sequence: TGTGCCAGCAGACACCAGGATCTACGGTATGGCTACACCTTC. Residues: CASRHQDLRYGYTF.

This clonotype was seen ten or more times. The rearrangement uses TRBV28 and TRBJ1-4; 7 bases line up with TRBD1. The CDR3 contains 14 residues. J gave up 13 bases and V 5 bases, and 13 bases lay outside the gene matches. From germline, CDR1 is MDHEN and CDR2 SYDVKM. The CDR3 here is CASSPLDRPLGLFF. CDR3 sequence (DNA): TGTGCCAGCAGTCCCCTGGACAGGCCTCTAGGACTGTTTTTT.

This clonotype appeared many times. V usage is TRBV7-2 and J usage is TRBJ2-1, with 12 bases matching TRBD2. Trimming took 5 bases from V and 9 from J; bases not matched to a gene: 8. Germline CDR1 is SGHTA and CDR2 is FQGNSA. This CDR3 comprises 15 residues. The CDR3 DNA is TGTGCCAGCAGCATGACTAGCGGGAGAGGGGTTGAGCAGTTCTTC. Protein: CASSMTSGRGVEQFF.